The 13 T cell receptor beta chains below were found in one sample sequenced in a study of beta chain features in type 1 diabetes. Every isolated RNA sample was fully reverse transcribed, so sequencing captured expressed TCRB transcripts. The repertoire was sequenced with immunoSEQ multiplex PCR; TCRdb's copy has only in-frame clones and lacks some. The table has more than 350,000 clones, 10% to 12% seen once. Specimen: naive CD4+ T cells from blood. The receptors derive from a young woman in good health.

The CDR3: CASSLIGTSGRDSYEQYF. CDR3 nucleotides: TGTGCCAGCAGCTTAATCGGGACTAGCGGGAGGGACTCCTACGAGCAGTACTTC. The V call is TRBV7-3, the J call TRBJ2-7; 16 nucleotides match TRBD2. With 1 base clipped from V and 0 bases from J, the junction kept 3 bases outside the gene matches. The CDR3 consists of 18 residues. CDR1 is SGHTA and CDR2 is FQGTGA in the germline V gene.

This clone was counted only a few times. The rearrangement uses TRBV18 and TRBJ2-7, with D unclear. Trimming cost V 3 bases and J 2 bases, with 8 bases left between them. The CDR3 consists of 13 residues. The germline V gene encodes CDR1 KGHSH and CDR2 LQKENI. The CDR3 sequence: CASSPRRTYEQYF. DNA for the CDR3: TGTGCCAGCTCACCCCGAAGAACCTACGAGCAGTACTTC. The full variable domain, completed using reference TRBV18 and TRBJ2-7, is NAGVMQNPRHLVRRRGQEARLRCSPMKGHSHVYWYRQLPEEGLKFMVYLQKENIIDESGMPKERFSAEFPKEGPSILRIQQVVRGDSAAYFCASSPRRTYEQYFGPGTRLTVT.

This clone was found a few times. The CDR3 is CASSPGLTSGEQYV. As DNA, the CDR3 is TGTGCCAGCAGCCCGGGACTGACCTCTGGCGAGCAGTACGTC. The chain employs TRBV9 and TRBJ2-7; D may be TRBD2 (6 bases). Germline V lookup: CDR1 SGDLS, CDR2 YYNGEE. Trimming left V 4 bases short and J 6 bases short, with 17 bases between. The CDR3 extends over 14 amino acids.

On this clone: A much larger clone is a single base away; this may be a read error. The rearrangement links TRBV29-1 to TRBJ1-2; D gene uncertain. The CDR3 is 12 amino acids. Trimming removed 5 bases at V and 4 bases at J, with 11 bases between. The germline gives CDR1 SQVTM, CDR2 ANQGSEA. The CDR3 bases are TGCAGCGTTTCGAGTGTGAGCTATGGCTACACCTTC. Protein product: CSVSSVSYGYTF.

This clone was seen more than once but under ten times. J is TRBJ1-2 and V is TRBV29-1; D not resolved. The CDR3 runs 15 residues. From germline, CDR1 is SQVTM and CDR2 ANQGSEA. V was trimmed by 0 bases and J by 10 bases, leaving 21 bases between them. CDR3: CSVEDQEIQVKAYTF. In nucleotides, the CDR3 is TGCAGCGTTGAAGATCAGGAAATCCAGGTTAAGGCCTACACCTTC.

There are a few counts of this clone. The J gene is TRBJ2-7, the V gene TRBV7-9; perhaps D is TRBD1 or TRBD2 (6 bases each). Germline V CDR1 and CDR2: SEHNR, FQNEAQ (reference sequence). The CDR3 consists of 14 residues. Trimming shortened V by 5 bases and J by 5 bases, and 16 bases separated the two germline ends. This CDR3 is CASSQAGGADEQYF. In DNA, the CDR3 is TGTGCCAGCAGCCAAGCCGGGGGCGCCGACGAGCAGTACTTC.

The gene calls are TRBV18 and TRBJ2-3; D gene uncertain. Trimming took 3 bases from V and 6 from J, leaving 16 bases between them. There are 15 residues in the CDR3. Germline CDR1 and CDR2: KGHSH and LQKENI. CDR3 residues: CASSPILTSGDTQYF. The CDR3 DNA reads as TGTGCCAGCTCACCGATTCTTACAAGTGGGGATACGCAGTATTTT.

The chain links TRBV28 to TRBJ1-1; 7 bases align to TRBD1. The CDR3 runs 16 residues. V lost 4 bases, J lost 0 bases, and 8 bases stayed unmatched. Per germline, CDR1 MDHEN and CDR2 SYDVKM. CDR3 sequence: CASSSRGTEMNTEAFF. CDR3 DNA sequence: TGTGCCAGCAGTTCCCGGGGGACAGAAATGAACACTGAAGCTTTCTTT.

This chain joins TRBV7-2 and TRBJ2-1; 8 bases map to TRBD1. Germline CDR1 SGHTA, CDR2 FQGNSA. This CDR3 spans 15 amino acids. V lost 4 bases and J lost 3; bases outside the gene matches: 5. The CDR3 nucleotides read TGTGCCAGCAGCTCCCCGGGACAGGACTACAATGAGCAGTTCTTC. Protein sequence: CASSSPGQDYNEQFF.

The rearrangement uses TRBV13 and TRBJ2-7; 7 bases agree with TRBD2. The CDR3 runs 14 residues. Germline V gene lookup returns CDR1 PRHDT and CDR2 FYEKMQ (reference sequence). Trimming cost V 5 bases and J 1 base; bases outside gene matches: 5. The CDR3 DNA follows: TGTGCCAGCAGCCACAGCGGGGCTTCCTACGAGCAGTACTTC. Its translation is CASSHSGASYEQYF.

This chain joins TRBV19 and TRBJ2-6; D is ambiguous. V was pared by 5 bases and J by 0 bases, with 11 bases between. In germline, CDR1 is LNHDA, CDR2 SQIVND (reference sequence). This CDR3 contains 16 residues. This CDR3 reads CASSGGKISGANVLTF. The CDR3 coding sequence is TGTGCCAGTAGTGGCGGTAAGATCTCTGGGGCCAACGTCCTGACTTTC.

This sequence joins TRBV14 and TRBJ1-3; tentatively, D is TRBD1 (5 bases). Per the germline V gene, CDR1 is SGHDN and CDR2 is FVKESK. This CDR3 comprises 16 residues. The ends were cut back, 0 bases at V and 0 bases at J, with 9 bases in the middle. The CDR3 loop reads CASSQDRTPSGNTIYF. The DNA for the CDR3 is TGTGCCAGCAGCCAAGATCGGACACCCTCTGGAAACACCATATATTTT.

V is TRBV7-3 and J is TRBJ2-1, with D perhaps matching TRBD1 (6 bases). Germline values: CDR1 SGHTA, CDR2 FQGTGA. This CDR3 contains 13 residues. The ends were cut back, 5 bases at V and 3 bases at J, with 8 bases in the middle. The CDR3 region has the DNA TGTGCCAGCAGCCCAGGGGACTACAATGAGCAGTTCTTC. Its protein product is CASSPGDYNEQFF.